This T cell receptor beta chain is from a study of T-cell memory formation after mild COVID-19. Study overall: Most TCR clusters belonged to a single donor. General study findings and limits: CD4+ bias marked clones expanding day 15 to 37, unlike balanced contracting clones.

TCRdb fed the 5' RACE reads into MiXCR, producing one record per CDR3 protein. The sample holds more than 35,000 distinct CDR3 sequences, 8% to 10% seen once. Notes on this clonotype: The antigen remains unidentified.

The CDR3 is 16 amino acids. In germline, CDR1 is SGHAT, CDR2 FQDESV (reference sequence). The V gene lost 3 bases and the J gene lost 3 bases, with 17 bases spanning the gap. Specimen: PBMCs or a T cell subset sorted from them (not recorded which). The chain employs TRBV11-1 and TRBJ1-1; D is unresolved. The sequence was obtained from an adult woman who had mild COVID-19 (a few samples of this study predate the infection). Cell type and time point are not known. The CDR3 here is CASSLLIGFTDTEAFF. In DNA form, the CDR3 reads TGTGCCAGCAGCTTGCTAATTGGTTTTACGGACACTGAAGCTTTCTTT.